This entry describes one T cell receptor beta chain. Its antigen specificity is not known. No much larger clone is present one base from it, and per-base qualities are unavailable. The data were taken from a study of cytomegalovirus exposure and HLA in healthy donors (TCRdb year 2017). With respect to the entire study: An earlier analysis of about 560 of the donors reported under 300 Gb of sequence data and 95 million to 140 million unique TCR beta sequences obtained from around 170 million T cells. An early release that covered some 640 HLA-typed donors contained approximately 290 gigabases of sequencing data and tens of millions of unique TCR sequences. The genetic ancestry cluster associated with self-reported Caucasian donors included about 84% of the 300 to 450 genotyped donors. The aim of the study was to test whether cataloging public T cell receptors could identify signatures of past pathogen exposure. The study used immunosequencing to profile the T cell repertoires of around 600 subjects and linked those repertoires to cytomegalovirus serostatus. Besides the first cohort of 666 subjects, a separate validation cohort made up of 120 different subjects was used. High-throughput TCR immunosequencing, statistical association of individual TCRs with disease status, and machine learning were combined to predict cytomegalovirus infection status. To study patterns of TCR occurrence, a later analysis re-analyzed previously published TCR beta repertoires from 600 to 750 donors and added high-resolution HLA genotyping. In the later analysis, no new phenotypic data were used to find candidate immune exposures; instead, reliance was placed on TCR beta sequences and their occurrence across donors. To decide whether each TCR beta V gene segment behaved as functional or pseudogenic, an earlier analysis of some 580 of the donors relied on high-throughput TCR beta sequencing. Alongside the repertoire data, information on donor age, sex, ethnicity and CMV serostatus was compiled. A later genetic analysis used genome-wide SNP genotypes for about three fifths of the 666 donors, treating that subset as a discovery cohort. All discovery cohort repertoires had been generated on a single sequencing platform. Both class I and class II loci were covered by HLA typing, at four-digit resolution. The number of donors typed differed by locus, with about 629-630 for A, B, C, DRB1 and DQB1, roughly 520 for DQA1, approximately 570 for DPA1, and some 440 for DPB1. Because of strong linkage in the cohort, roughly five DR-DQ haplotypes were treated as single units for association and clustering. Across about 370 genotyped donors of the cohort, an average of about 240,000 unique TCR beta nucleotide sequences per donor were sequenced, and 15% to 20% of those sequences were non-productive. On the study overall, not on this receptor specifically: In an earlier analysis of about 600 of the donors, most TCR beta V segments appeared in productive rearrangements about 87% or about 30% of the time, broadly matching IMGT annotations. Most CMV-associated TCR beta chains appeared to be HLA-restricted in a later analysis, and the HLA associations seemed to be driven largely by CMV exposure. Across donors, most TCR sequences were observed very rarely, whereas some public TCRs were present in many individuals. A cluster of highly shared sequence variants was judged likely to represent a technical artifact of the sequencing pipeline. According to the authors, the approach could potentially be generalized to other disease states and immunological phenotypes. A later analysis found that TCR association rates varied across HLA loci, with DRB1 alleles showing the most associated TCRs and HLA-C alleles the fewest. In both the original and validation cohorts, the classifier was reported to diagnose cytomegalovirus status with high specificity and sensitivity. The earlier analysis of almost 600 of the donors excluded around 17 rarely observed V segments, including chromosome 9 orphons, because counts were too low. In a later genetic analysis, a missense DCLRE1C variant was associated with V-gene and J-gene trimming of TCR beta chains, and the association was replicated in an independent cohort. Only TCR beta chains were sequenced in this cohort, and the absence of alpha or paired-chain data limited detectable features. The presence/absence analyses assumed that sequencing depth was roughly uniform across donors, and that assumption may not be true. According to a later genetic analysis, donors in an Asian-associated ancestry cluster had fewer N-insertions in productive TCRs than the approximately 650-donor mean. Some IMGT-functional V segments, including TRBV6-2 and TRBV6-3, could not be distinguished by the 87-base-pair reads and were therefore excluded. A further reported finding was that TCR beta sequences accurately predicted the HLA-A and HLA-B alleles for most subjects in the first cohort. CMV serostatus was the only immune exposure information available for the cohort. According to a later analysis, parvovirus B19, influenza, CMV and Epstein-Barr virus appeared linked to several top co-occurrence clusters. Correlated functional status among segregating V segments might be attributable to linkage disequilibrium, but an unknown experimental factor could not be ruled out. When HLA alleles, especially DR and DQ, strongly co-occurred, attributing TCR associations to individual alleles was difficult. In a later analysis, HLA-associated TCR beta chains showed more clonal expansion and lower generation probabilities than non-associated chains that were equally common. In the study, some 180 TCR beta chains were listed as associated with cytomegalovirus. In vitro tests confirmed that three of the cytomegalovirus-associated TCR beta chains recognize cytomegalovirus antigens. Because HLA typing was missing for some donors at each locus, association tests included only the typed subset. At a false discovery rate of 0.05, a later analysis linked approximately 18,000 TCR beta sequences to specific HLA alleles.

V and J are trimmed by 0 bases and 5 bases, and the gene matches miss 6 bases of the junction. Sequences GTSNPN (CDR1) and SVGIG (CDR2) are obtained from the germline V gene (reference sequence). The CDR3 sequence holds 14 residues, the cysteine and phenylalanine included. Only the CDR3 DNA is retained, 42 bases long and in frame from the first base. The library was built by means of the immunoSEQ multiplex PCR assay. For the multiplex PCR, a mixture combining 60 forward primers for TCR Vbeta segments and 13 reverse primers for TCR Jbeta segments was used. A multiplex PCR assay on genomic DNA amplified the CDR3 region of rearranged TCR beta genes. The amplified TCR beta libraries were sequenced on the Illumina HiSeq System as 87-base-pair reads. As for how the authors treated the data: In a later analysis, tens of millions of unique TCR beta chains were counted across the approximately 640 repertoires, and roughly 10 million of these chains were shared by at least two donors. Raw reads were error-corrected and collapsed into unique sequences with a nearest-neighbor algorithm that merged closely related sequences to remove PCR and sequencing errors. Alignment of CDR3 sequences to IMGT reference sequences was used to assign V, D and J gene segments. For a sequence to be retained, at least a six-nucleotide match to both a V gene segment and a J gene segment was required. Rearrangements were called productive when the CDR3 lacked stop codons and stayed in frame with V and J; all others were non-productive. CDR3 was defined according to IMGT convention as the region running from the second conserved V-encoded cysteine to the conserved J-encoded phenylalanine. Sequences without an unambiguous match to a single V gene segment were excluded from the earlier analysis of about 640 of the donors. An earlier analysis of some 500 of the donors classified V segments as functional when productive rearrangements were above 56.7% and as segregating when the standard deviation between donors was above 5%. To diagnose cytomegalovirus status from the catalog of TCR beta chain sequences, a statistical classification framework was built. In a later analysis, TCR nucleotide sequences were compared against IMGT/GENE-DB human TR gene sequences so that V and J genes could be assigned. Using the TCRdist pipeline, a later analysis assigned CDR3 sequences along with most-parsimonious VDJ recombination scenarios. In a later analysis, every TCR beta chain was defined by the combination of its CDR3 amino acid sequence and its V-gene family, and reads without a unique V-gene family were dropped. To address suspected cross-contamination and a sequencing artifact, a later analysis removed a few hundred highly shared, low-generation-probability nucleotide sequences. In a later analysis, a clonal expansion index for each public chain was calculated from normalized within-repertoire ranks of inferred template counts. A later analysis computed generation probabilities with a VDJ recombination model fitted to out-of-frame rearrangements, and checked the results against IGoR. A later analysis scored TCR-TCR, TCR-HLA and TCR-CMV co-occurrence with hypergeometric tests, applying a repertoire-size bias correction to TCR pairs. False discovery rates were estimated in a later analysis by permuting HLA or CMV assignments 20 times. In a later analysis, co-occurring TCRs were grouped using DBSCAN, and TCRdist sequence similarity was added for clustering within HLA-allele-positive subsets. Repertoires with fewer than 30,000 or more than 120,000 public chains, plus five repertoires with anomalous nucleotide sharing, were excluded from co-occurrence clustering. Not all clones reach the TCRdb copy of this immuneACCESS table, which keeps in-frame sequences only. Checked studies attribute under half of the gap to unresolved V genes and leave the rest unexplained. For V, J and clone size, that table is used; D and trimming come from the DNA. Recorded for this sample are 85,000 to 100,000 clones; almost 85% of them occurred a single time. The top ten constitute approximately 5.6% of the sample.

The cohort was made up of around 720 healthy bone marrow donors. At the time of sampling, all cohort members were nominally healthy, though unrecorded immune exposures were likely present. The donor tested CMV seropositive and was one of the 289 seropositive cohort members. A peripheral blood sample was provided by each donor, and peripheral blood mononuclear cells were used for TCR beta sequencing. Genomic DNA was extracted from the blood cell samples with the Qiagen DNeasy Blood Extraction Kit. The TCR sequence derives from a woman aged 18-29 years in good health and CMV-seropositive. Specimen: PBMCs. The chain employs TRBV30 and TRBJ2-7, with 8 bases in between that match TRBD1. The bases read TGTGCCTGGAGTGTATGGACAGGGCAGAACGAGCAGTACTTC. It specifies CAWSVWTGQNEQYF. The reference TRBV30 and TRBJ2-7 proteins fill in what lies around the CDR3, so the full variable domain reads SQTIHQWPATLVQPVGSPLSLECTVEGTSNPNLYWYRQAAGRGLQLLFYSVGIGQISSEVPQNLSASRPQDRQFILSSKKLLLSDSGFYLCAWSVWTGQNEQYFGPGTRLTVT.